This T cell receptor beta chain was recovered during a study of breast tumors, draining lymph nodes, adjacent tissues. This clonotype has more than one count but fewer than ten. Its antigen is unidentified. There are 15 residues in the CDR3. The germline V and J ends were trimmed by 2 bases and 1 base, with 9 bases remaining between them. Study-level findings and limits: Findings are consistent with lymph node origin and intratumoral expansion of most tumor T cells. Luminal-like breast cancer showed significantly higher tumor–nontumor repertoire similarity than basal-like.

TCRdb independently ran MiXCR on the multiplex PCR reads; one entry per CDR3 protein. The sample includes about 12,000 distinct CDR3 sequences, approximately 50% seen only once; the top ten take approximately 40%. The clonotype originates from a female donor with breast cancer. Some clones in this sample may be carry-over from other donors' samples. The V gene is TRBV12-3 or TRBV12-4, the J gene TRBJ1-3; D remains unclear. The sample comprised breast tumor tissue. CDR3 amino acids: CASSLIISSGNTIYF. CDR3 DNA: TGTGCCAGCAGTTTAATTATCTCGTCTGGAAACACCATATATTTT.